This T cell receptor (beta chain) comes out of a study of blood T cell repertoires in COVID-19. Only in-frame clones appear in the TCRdb table, and some are missing; sequencing was by immunoSEQ multiplex PCR. The sample records about 190,000 clones, more than 70% being singletons. Germline CDR1 is SGHRS and CDR2 is YFSETQ. The CDR3 covers 14 residues. V lost 2 bases, J lost 2 bases, and 11 bases lay in between. This sequence originates from a woman aged 80 or over with active or convalescent COVID-19. The chain joins TRBV5-1 to TRBJ2-7, with D hard to call. The sequencing sample was made of peripheral blood. DNA of the CDR3: TGCGCCAGCAGCTTTTATACTCCTCCCTACGAGCAGTACTTC. Protein: CASSFYTPPYEQYF.